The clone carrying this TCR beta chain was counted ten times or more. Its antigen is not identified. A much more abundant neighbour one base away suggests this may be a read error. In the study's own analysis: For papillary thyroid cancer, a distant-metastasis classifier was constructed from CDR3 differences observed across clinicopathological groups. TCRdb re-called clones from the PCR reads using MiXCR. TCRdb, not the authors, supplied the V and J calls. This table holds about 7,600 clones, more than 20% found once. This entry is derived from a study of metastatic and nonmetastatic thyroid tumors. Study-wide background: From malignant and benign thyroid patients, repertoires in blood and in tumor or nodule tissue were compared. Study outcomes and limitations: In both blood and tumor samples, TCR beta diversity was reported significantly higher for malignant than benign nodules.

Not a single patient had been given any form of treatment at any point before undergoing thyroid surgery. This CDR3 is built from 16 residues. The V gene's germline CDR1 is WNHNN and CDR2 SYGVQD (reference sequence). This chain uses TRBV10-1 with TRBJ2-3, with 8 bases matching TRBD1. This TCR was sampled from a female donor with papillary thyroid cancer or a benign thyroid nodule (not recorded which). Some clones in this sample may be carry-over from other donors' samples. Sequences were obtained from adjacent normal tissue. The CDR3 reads CAGSESRTGKSDTQYF. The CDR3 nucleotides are TGCGCCGGCAGTGAGTCTCGGACAGGGAAATCAGATACGCAGTATTTT.